One sample yielded the 5 T cell receptor beta chains listed below, sequenced in a study of blood T cell repertoires in COVID-19. The protocol was immunoSEQ multiplex PCR, while the TCRdb copy is restricted to in-frame clones and leaves out a portion. The data hold under 300,000 clones, with 85% to 90% observed a single time. Source material: PBMCs or T cells enriched from blood (not recorded which). These receptors were taken from a man younger than 35 who had recovered from COVID-19.

The chain combines TRBV27 with TRBJ1-1; 10 bases are a match to TRBD1. This CDR3 contains 14 residues. Germline V CDR1 and CDR2: MNHEY, SMNVEV (reference sequence). J lost 5 bases, V lost 6 bases, and 6 bases had no gene match. CDR3 amino acids: CASRRTGGYTEAFF. The CDR3 bases are TGTGCCAGCAGGCGGACAGGGGGATATACTGAAGCTTTCTTT.

This chain joins TRBV2 and TRBJ1-2; D is unclear. CDR3 length: 12 residues. CDR1 is SNHLY and CDR2 is FYNNEI in the germline V gene. V was trimmed by 6 bases and J by 8 bases, leaving 13 bases between them. CDR3 nucleotides: TGTGCCAGCAGACCCGGGAGCGGAGGCTACACCTTC. Encoded protein: CASRPGSGGYTF. Full variable domain (missing parts from reference TRBV2 and TRBJ1-2): EPEVTQTPSHQVTQMGQEVILRCVPISNHLYFYWYRQILGQKVEFLVSFYNNEISEKSEIFDDQFSVERPDGSNFTLKIRSTKLEDSAMYFCASRPGSGGYTFGSGTRLTVV.

The chain combines TRBV13 with TRBJ2-1; D is possibly TRBD1 (6 bases). Between the trimmed V and J ends, which lost 4 bases and 4 bases, there was a span of 14 bases. CDR3 length: 15 residues. Germline lookup yields CDR1 PRHDT and CDR2 FYEKMQ (reference sequence). DNA of the CDR3: TGTGCCAGCAGCTCACCGGACAGACCTTACAATGAGCAGTTCTTC. It encodes CASSSPDRPYNEQFF.

The V call is TRBV25-1, the J call TRBJ2-4, with unresolved D. Trimming removed 5 bases from V and 1 base from J, with 12 bases in between. Per germline, CDR1 MGHDK and CDR2 SYGVNS. CDR3 size: 15 residues. The CDR3 loop reads CASSSRHFAKNIQYF. CDR3 in DNA: TGTGCCAGCAGTAGCCGACACTTTGCCAAAAACATTCAGTACTTC.

This clone was picked up one time. The chain recombines TRBV5-1 with TRBJ1-1; possible D gene TRBD1, 5 bases. V shed 2 bases and J shed 3 bases, with 11 bases lying between them. Germline V gene sequence: CDR1 SGHRS, CDR2 YFSETQ. There are 14 residues in the CDR3. The CDR3 DNA reads TGCGCCAGCAGCTTTGGGGGGGTTGACACTGAAGCTTTCTTT. Translating it yields CASSFGGVDTEAFF.